Listed below are T cell receptor beta chains from one sample, sequenced in a study of blood T cell repertoires in COVID-19. Assay: immunoSEQ multiplex PCR; the TCRdb copy retains only in-frame clones and omits some. The profile shows about 56,000 clones, 84% of them singletons. Sequenced: peripheral blood. The receptors shown here come from a man aged 55 to 70 with COVID-19, enrolled during active disease. Both conserved end residues are trimmed from each CDR3. Each record gives: J gene, V gene, CDR3 protein.

>TRBJ1-6|TRBV6-5
ASGEQGAENSPLH
>TRBJ1-1|TRBV28
ASTAMVTEAF
>TRBJ1-2|TRBV29-1
SVEVHPGLRGYT
>TRBJ2-6|TRBV11-2
ASSLGAPGANVLT
>TRBJ1-6|TRBV6-5
ASSRDSYNSPLH
>TRBJ1-2|TRBV2
ASSEALQGQEIT
>TRBJ1-5|TRBV6-5
ASTPPTGGAQPQH
>TRBJ1-5|TRBV10-3
AISESTGGSDQPQH
>TRBJ1-1|TRBV27
ASGGDLFQAF
>TRBJ2-5|TRBV19
ASSTAGTEETQY
>TRBJ1-6|TRBV6-5
ASSYNYRDRTPLH
>TRBJ2-7|TRBV29-1
SVEPGTGGTYEQY
>TRBJ2-3|TRBV24-1
ATSGFAGTDTQY
>TRBJ2-3|TRBV19
ASGTSGATDTQY
>TRBJ1-4|TRBV5-1
ASSLEGRGGEKLF
>TRBJ2-7|TRBV5-4
ASALLGGPREQY
>TRBJ2-2|TRBV6-6
ASSRLAGYPNTGELF
>TRBJ1-2|TRBV18
ASSPPTPAAYGYT
>TRBJ2-1|TRBV7-9
ASSLSDNEQF
>TRBJ1-1|TRBV11-2
ASSIPGLGAF
>TRBJ2-7|TRBV19
ASSMALAGAPGEQY
>TRBJ1-5|TRBV2
ASSEAGRGGNQPQH
>TRBJ2-3|TRBV5-1
ASSLSRQAGITDTQY
>TRBJ1-2|TRBV5-1
ASSLSPGHIYGYT
>TRBJ2-1|TRBV6-4
ASGPWDLDNEQF
>TRBJ1-5|TRBV2
ASSVLAGDSNQPQH
>TRBJ2-5|TRBV19
ASRAEDRTSLRIQETQY